Below are 32 T cell receptor beta chains sequenced from a single sample in a study of a mutant IDH1 vaccine in newly diagnosed glioma. Time point defined: week 11, during vaccination. Each dose delivered 300 ug of mutant IDH1 20-mer peptide subcutaneously with imiquimod. No antigen has been assigned to these receptors. Generated by immunoSEQ multiplex PCR, the TCRdb table keeps only in-frame clones and is missing some. The top ten clones hold roughly 9% of a sample with about 66,000 clones, 70% to 85% of them seen once. The material sequenced was PBMCs, taken from a glioma patient whose treatment included an IDH1 peptide vaccine. Receptors originate from a woman between 50 and 59 years old with glioma.

The J gene is TRBJ2-7, the V gene TRBV7-9; TRBD1 matches 7 bases. Germline CDR1 is SEHNR and CDR2 is FQNEAQ (reference sequence). The CDR3 contains 14 residues. J gave up 6 bases and V 4 bases, and 9 bases lay outside the gene matches. In nucleotides, the CDR3 is TGTGCCAGCAGCTCGGACAGGCACAAAGGCGAGCAGTACTTC. Translating it yields CASSSDRHKGEQYF.

The CDR3 DNA reads as TGTGCCACCAGCAGACAGGGAGACCAGCCCCAGCATTTT. Its protein is CATSRQGDQPQHF. The rearrangement uses TRBV15 and TRBJ1-5, with a possible D match to TRBD1 (5 bases). The CDR3 is 13 residues long. Trimming pared 2 bases from V and 7 bases from J, leaving 9 bases between. CDR1 is LNHNV, CDR2 YYDKDF, per germline (reference sequence).

This chain joins TRBV30 and TRBJ1-6; D is undetermined. Trimming took 1 base from V and 4 from J, leaving 8 bases between them. Germline V lookup: CDR1 GTSNPN, CDR2 SVGIG (reference sequence). The CDR3 contains 14 residues. CDR3 bases: TGTGCCTGGAGTGACGGACCGTATAATTCACCCCTCCACTTT. Translation: CAWSDGPYNSPLHF.

The rearrangement links TRBV19 to TRBJ1-2, with D perhaps matching TRBD1 (5 bases). The CDR3 is 13 amino acids. Germline V gives CDR1 LNHDA, CDR2 SQIVND (reference sequence). Trimming removed 6 bases at V and 3 bases at J, with 11 bases between. CDR3 in DNA: TGTGCCAGTAGAGGAGCGGGGGACTATGGCTACACCTTC. Its translation is CASRGAGDYGYTF.

The chain uses TRBV9 and TRBJ2-5, with D maybe TRBD2 (7 bases). Between the trimmed V and J ends, which lost 0 bases and 2 bases, there was a span of 14 bases. Germline loops: CDR1 SGDLS, CDR2 YYNGEE. This CDR3 has 16 amino acids. CDR3 amino acids: CASSVGPAGTQETQYF. In DNA, the CDR3 is TGTGCCAGCAGCGTAGGACCAGCGGGGACACAAGAGACCCAGTACTTC. Drawing the rest from reference TRBV9 and TRBJ2-5, the complete variable domain is DSGVTQTPKHLITATGQRVTLRCSPRSGDLSVYWYQQSLDQGLQFLIQYYNGEERAKGNILERFSAQQFPDLHSELNLSSLELGDSALYFCASSVGPAGTQETQYFGPGTRLLVL.

The CDR3 loop reads CASSPSPSGASRTGELFF. The CDR3 DNA follows: TGCGCCAGCAGCCCGAGTCCTAGCGGGGCTTCTAGGACCGGGGAGCTGTTTTTT. The chain couples TRBV5-1 to TRBJ2-2; TRBD2 agrees at 9 bases. This CDR3 is built from 18 residues. The germline V gene has CDR1 SGHRS and CDR2 YFSETQ. After removal of 4 bases from V and 5 bases from J, the junction contained 15 bases not matched to a gene.

The chain combines TRBV18 with TRBJ1-2; 7 nucleotides align to TRBD1. Germline CDR1 reads KGHSH; CDR2 reads LQKENI. The CDR3 loop spans 15 amino acids. V trimming: 4 bases; J trimming: 3 bases; junction bases outside the gene matches: 8. CDR3 loop: CASSLIGDSDYGYTF. As DNA, the CDR3 is TGTGCCAGCTCACTGATTGGGGACAGCGACTATGGCTACACCTTC.

The rearrangement joins TRBV28 to TRBJ2-3; 12 nucleotides agree with TRBD2. CDR3 length: 16 amino acids. V was clipped by 3 bases and J by 2 bases; unmatched bases: 3. Germline V lookup: CDR1 MDHEN, CDR2 SYDVKM. DNA for the CDR3: TGTGCCAGCAGTTTGACTAGCGGGAGATACACAGATACGCAGTATTTT. It translates to CASSLTSGRYTDTQYF. Full variable domain (outside the CDR3, taken from reference TRBV28 and TRBJ2-3): DVKVTQSSRYLVKRTGEKVFLECVQDMDHENMFWYRQDPGLGLRLIYFSYDVKMKEKGDIPEGYSVSREKKERFSLILESASTNQTSMYLCASSLTSGRYTDTQYFGPGTRLTVL.

This sequence joins TRBV20-1 and TRBJ2-1; no definite D call. Trimming pared 6 bases from V and 6 bases from J, leaving 6 bases between. Looked up from germline, CDR1 is DFQATT and CDR2 is SNEGSKA (reference sequence). The CDR3 is 10 residues long. Here the CDR3 reads CSALINEQFF. The CDR3 DNA reads TGCAGTGCCCTAATCAATGAGCAGTTCTTC.

The chain carries TRBV5-1 and TRBJ2-7; possibly TRBD1 for D (6 bases). The CDR3 totals 18 residues. V was trimmed by 1 base and J by 3 bases, leaving 23 bases between them. The germline CDR1 and CDR2 sequences are SGHRS and YFSETQ. CDR3 DNA: TGCGCCAGCAGCTTGTTAAGTCCCCTCCGGACAGCCCACTACGAGCAGTACTTC. It translates to CASSLLSPLRTAHYEQYF.

V gene TRBV6-4 combines with J gene TRBJ2-3; 8 nucleotides match TRBD2. The CDR3 runs 14 residues. The germline CDR1 and CDR2 sequences are MRHNA and SNTAGT. With V trimmed by 3 bases and J by 5 bases, 4 bases remained unmatched. Written as DNA, the CDR3 is TGTGCCAGCAGTGAATCGGGGGGGGAAGATACGCAGTATTTT. Translation gives CASSESGGEDTQYF.

The rearrangement uses TRBV7-9 and TRBJ1-2; D perhaps matches TRBD1 (5 bases). V lost 5 bases and J 4 bases, leaving 14 bases between the germline ends. Germline V CDR1 and CDR2: SEHNR, FQNEAQ (reference sequence). This CDR3 contains 14 residues. CDR3 in amino acids: CASSRPLGTYGYTF. Written as DNA, the CDR3 is TGTGCCAGCAGCCGTCCTCTAGGGACCTATGGCTACACCTTC.

The rearrangement uses TRBV18 and TRBJ1-5; 9 nucleotides line up with TRBD1. Per germline, CDR1 KGHSH and CDR2 LQKENI. The CDR3 extends over 15 amino acids. V trimming: 0 bases; J trimming: 10 bases; junction bases outside the gene matches: 7. The CDR3 nucleotides read TGTGCCAGCTCACCACCCGGACAGGGGAGGGGACCCCAGCATTTT. This encodes CASSPPGQGRGPQHF. Looking up the rest from reference TRBV18 and TRBJ1-5 gives the full variable domain: NAGVMQNPRHLVRRRGQEARLRCSPMKGHSHVYWYRQLPEEGLKFMVYLQKENIIDESGMPKERFSAEFPKEGPSILRIQQVVRGDSAAYFCASSPPGQGRGPQHFGDGTRLSIL.

The chain recombines TRBV6-1 with TRBJ1-5; D may be TRBD1 (6 bases). Germline lookup yields CDR1 MNHNS and CDR2 SASEGT. V was shortened by 8 bases and J by 3 bases, with 14 bases between the two germline ends. CDR3 length: 14 amino acids. CDR3 DNA sequence: TGTGCCAGCCGTTGGAGGGGGGCCAATCAGCCCCAGCATTTT. It specifies CASRWRGANQPQHF.

This rearrangement joins TRBV28 to TRBJ1-1; TRBD1 aligns across 7 bases. The CDR3 sequence is 14 residues long. V dropped 6 bases and J dropped 7; count of bases not matched to a gene: 11. The germline V gene encodes CDR1 MDHEN and CDR2 SYDVKM. The CDR3 sequence: CASRAGQTILEAFF. The CDR3 coding sequence is TGTGCCAGCAGAGCGGGACAGACGATTCTTGAAGCTTTCTTT.

The chain uses TRBV13 and TRBJ2-3, with D possibly being TRBD1 (5 bases). V dropped 3 bases and J dropped 1 base, with 11 bases sitting between them. This CDR3 region has 15 residues. Germline-derived CDR1 and CDR2 are PRHDT and FYEKMQ (reference sequence). The DNA for the CDR3 is TGTGCCAGCAGCTTGAAAGGGGCCGGCACAGATACGCAGTATTTT. The encoded protein is CASSLKGAGTDTQYF. Looking up the rest from reference TRBV13 and TRBJ2-3 gives the full variable domain: AAGVIQSPRHLIKEKRETATLKCYPIPRHDTVYWYQQGPGQDPQFLISFYEKMQSDKGSIPDRFSAQQFSDYHSELNMSSLELGDSALYFCASSLKGAGTDTQYFGPGTRLTVL.

A remark on this clone: The sample has other DNA sequences that encode this CDR3 too. The chain joins TRBV5-1 to TRBJ2-1; a possible D gene is TRBD2 (5 bases). The CDR3 runs to 14 residues. The V end lost 3 bases, the J end lost 4 bases, and 11 bases lay between the germline ends. Per the germline V gene, CDR1 is SGHRS and CDR2 is YFSETQ. The CDR3 spells CASSSAGGYNEQFF. DNA for the CDR3: TGCGCCAGCAGCTCGGCGGGTGGTTACAATGAGCAGTTCTTC.

V and J are TRBV5-1 and TRBJ1-6; no clear D gene. V gave up 0 bases and J gave up 0 bases, with 16 bases separating them. Germline CDR1 and CDR2: SGHRS and YFSETQ. This CDR3 contains 19 residues. CDR3 nucleotides: TGCGCCAGCAGCTTGGACAGCCCGGGCAGCGGCTCCTATAATTCACCCCTCCACTTT. This translates into CASSLDSPGSGSYNSPLHF.

By share, this clone counts as medium-sized (0.01 to 0.1%). The chain is built from TRBV15 and TRBJ2-1; D remains unclear. The CDR3 is made up of 12 amino acids. Trimming removed 5 bases at V and 2 bases at J, with 4 bases between. Germline V gene sequence: CDR1 LNHNV, CDR2 YYDKDF (reference sequence). In DNA, the CDR3 is TGTGCCACCAGCTACCCCTACAATGAGCAGTTCTTC. Protein product: CATSYPYNEQFF.

On this clone: Its ends do not fully match the called genes, so a read error is possible. The gene calls are TRBV14 and TRBJ1-1; maybe TRBD1 (5 bases). CDR3 length equals 14 residues. The germline gives CDR1 SGHDN, CDR2 FVKESK. In DNA, the CDR3 is TGTGCCAGCAGTCTTACAGGCGGTAGCACTAAAGCTTTCTTT. This sequence encodes CASSLTGGSTKAFF.

This clone turned up a few times. This rearrangement joins TRBV18 to TRBJ1-1, with D unclear. V was pared by 5 bases and J by 1 base, with 8 bases between. There are 13 residues in the CDR3. The germline V gene has CDR1 KGHSH and CDR2 LQKENI. The DNA of the CDR3 is TGTGCCAGCTCAACCCAGGAGAACACTGAAGCTTTCTTT. Amino acids: CASSTQENTEAFF.

The chain links TRBV6-1 to TRBJ2-2, with 7 bases matching TRBD2. Trimming removed 0 bases from V and 7 bases from J; junction bases left unmatched: 5. The CDR3 contains 15 residues. The germline CDR1 and CDR2 sequences are MNHNS and SASEGT. CDR3 protein: CASSEAGGSGGELFF. In DNA form, the CDR3 reads TGTGCCAGCAGTGAAGCGGGAGGGTCGGGCGGGGAGCTGTTTTTT.

The chain combines TRBV13 with TRBJ1-6; possible D gene TRBD1, 6 bases. Germline V CDR1 and CDR2: PRHDT, FYEKMQ (reference sequence). CDR3 length equals 15 residues. V was shortened by 2 bases and J by 7 bases, with 12 bases between the two germline ends. The CDR3 spells CASSLWGAGNSPLHF. As DNA, the CDR3 is TGTGCCAGCAGCTTATGGGGGGCAGGGAATTCACCCCTCCACTTT.

The genes are TRBV28 and TRBJ2-7; 9 nucleotides agree with TRBD1. Germline CDR1 is MDHEN and CDR2 is SYDVKM. Trimming cost V 6 bases and J 4 bases; bases outside gene matches: 10. The CDR3 sequence is 15 residues long. CDR3 in amino acids: CASSLPGQGLYEQYF. In nucleotides, the CDR3 is TGTGCCAGCAGCCTCCCGGGACAGGGACTGTACGAGCAGTACTTC.

This chain links TRBV7-9 with TRBJ2-1, with 10 bases identical to TRBD2. V lost 5 bases to trimming and J lost 8 bases; unmatched junction nucleotides: 21. CDR1 is SEHNR, CDR2 FQNEAQ, per germline (reference sequence). CDR3 length: 19 residues. The CDR3 nucleotides read TGTGCCAGCAGCCGCACTCCCGGTCCGGGACTAGCGAGAGTCCATGAGCAGTTCTTC. Translation: CASSRTPGPGLARVHEQFF.

DNA for the CDR3: TGTGCCAGCAGGGACGGACAGTCACCCTACGAGCAGTACTTC. It encodes CASRDGQSPYEQYF. The chain combines TRBV7-9 with TRBJ2-7; D is perhaps TRBD1 (6 bases). Germline V CDR1 and CDR2: SEHNR, FQNEAQ (reference sequence). V dropped 6 bases and J dropped 2 bases, with 14 bases sitting between them. The CDR3 has 14 residues. Based on the CDR3 plus reference TRBV7-9 and TRBJ2-7, the full variable domain is DTGVSQNPRHKITKRGQNVTFRCDPISEHNRLYWYRQTLGQGPEFLTYFQNEAQLEKSRLLSDRFSAERPKGSFSTLEIQRTEQGDSAMYLCASRDGQSPYEQYFGPGTRLTVT.

The DNA for the CDR3 is TGTGCCAGCTCACCTTCCCGGGACAGTTTCGTCTACGAGCAGTACTTC. This encodes CASSPSRDSFVYEQYF. The J gene is TRBJ2-5, the V gene TRBV18; TRBD1 agrees at 7 bases. The J call may be incorrect, as the DNA end agrees better with TRBJ2-7. Looked up from germline, CDR1 is KGHSH and CDR2 is LQKENI. The CDR3 totals 16 residues.

The J gene is TRBJ1-2, the V gene TRBV29-1; D is unclear. The CDR3 spans 12 residues. Trimming cost V 4 bases and J 2 bases, with 8 bases left between them. Germline assignment: CDR1 SQVTM and CDR2 ANQGSEA. The DNA of the CDR3 is TGCAGCGTTGCGGTCGGCAACTATGGCTACACCTTC. Its protein product is CSVAVGNYGYTF. The full variable domain, in which reference TRBV29-1 and TRBJ1-2 provide the parts outside the CDR3, is SAVISQKPSRDICQRGTSLTIQCQVDSQVTMMFWYRQQPGQSLTLIATANQGSEATYESGFVIDKFPISRPNLTFSTLTVSNMSPEDSSIYLCSVAVGNYGYTFGSGTRLTVV.

The chain joins TRBV18 to TRBJ2-5; TRBD1 might be the D (5 bases). V was shortened by 4 bases and J by 1 base, with 13 bases between the two germline ends. Germline CDR1 reads KGHSH; CDR2 reads LQKENI. CDR3 length: 15 amino acids. This CDR3 reads CASSLTDSIQETQYF. The CDR3 nucleotides read TGTGCCAGCTCACTAACCGACAGTATCCAAGAGACCCAGTACTTC.

The chain employs TRBV27 and TRBJ1-1, with D possibly being TRBD1 (6 bases). CDR1 and CDR2 from the germline V gene are MNHEY and SMNVEV (reference sequence). The CDR3 extends over 14 amino acids. V shed 8 bases and J shed 5 bases, with 18 bases lying between them. CDR3 residues: CASRRDTSPTEAFF. The CDR3 DNA reads TGTGCCAGCCGGAGGGACACCTCCCCTACTGAAGCTTTCTTT.

The rearrangement joins TRBV11-3 to TRBJ2-7, with D tentatively TRBD2 (6 bases). Per the germline V gene, CDR1 is SGHNT and CDR2 is YENEEA. CDR3 size: 15 residues. Deletions cut 5 bases from V and 2 bases from J, with 16 bases between. This chain's CDR3 is CASSLRGTQTYEQYF. CDR3 DNA sequence: TGTGCCAGCAGCCTCCGCGGGACGCAGACCTACGAGCAGTACTTC. Variable domain in full (rest from reference TRBV11-3 and TRBJ2-7): EAGVVQSPRYKIIEKKQPVAFWCNPISGHNTLYWYLQNLGQGPELLIRYENEEAVDDSQLPKDRFSAERLKGVDSTLKIQPAELGDSAVYLCASSLRGTQTYEQYFGPGTRLTVT.

The V gene is TRBV7-9, the J gene TRBJ2-3, with a weak D call TRBD1 (5 bases). This CDR3 region has 16 residues. The V end was cut by 4 bases, the J end by 4 bases, with 18 bases between. Germline V gives CDR1 SEHNR, CDR2 FQNEAQ (reference sequence). The DNA of the CDR3 is TGTGCCAGCAGCTCAGTGTGGGGCAGCAGCGCAGATACGCAGTATTTT. This codes for CASSSVWGSSADTQYF.